This record concerns one TCR beta chain sequence. Its target is unknown. Punch biopsies of lesional scalp, plus peripheral blood, were taken from alopecia areata patients. Sorting of PBMCs yielded the CD4+ and CD8+ T cells. Germline CDR1 is GTSNPN and CDR2 is SVGIG (reference sequence). CDR3 size: 12 residues. Trimming stripped 0 bases from V and 6 bases from J, with 8 bases between. This sample was included in a study of CD8+ T cells in alopecia areata. Overall study findings and caveats: Clonality was higher in lesional than normal scalp, especially in alopecia totalis/universalis.

Sequencing used cDNA as its template, made by extracting RNA and reverse transcribing it. Data came from immunoSEQ multiplex PCR; TCRdb stores just in-frame clones and leaves some out. This sample has 200,000 to 250,000 clones, with more than 45% found just once. The chain has TRBV30 and TRBJ1-2; D unresolved. Sequencing was performed on CD4+ T cells sorted from blood, taken at week 0. The TCR was taken from a human donor with alopecia areata. In nucleotides, the CDR3 is TGTGCCTGGAGTGTAAACGGAGATGGCTACACCTTC. The encoded protein is CAWSVNGDGYTF. The complete variable domain, with remaining parts taken from reference TRBV30 and TRBJ1-2, reads SQTIHQWPATLVQPVGSPLSLECTVEGTSNPNLYWYRQAAGRGLQLLFYSVGIGQISSEVPQNLSASRPQDRQFILSSKKLLLSDSGFYLCAWSVNGDGYTFGSGTRLTVV.